The next 7 T cell receptor beta chains were all read from a single sample in a study of cytomegalovirus exposure and HLA in healthy donors. The assay was immunoSEQ multiplex PCR, and TCRdb's table has in-frame clones only and misses some. The data contain over 250,000 clones, roughly 90% of them singletons. Source material: PBMCs. The receptor source for this set is a woman under 40 in good health and CMV-seropositive.

The chain carries TRBV29-1 and TRBJ2-6; D is unclear. Germline V gene data show CDR1 as SQVTM and CDR2 as ANQGSEA. The CDR3 runs 15 residues. The ends were cut back, 3 bases at V and 7 bases at J, with 16 bases in the middle. CDR3 loop: CSVDPGGSGANVLTF. DNA for the CDR3: TGCAGCGTTGATCCGGGTGGGTCCGGTGCCAACGTCCTGACTTTC.

CDR3 residues: CASSTNTGGQPQHF. The CDR3 DNA is TGTGCCAGCAGTACAAACACAGGGGGTCAGCCCCAGCATTTT. The chain links TRBV6-5 to TRBJ1-5; 8 bases align to TRBD1. The CDR3 has 14 amino acids. V gave up 5 bases and J gave up 6 bases; unmatched junction bases: 6. Germline V gene lookup returns CDR1 MNHEY and CDR2 SVGAGI.

The rearrangement links TRBV7-9 to TRBJ1-2; D ambiguous. The CDR3 is 13 amino acids. The germline CDR1 and CDR2 sequences are SEHNR and FQNEAQ (reference sequence). Trimming took off 1 base at V and 5 bases at J, with 8 bases between the two ends. CDR3 region: CASSLGMLYGYTF. The CDR3 bases are TGTGCCAGCAGCTTAGGGATGCTTTATGGCTACACCTTC.

This chain joins TRBV7-3 and TRBJ2-1; 7 bases line up with TRBD1. This CDR3 region has 15 residues. CDR1 and CDR2 (germline): SGHTA, FQGTGA. Germline trimming cut 8 bases from V and 1 base from J; bases unmatched to any gene: 8. Here the CDR3 reads CASSKGGISYNEQFF. The DNA for the CDR3 is TGTGCCAGCTCTAAAGGGGGCATATCCTACAATGAGCAGTTCTTC.

The chain employs TRBV2 and TRBJ1-1; 11 bases map to TRBD1. The V segment lost 7 bases and the J segment 5 bases; nucleotides outside the gene matches: 12. CDR1 and CDR2 from the germline V gene are SNHLY and FYNNEI. This CDR3 spans 16 amino acids. CDR3 protein: CASTPGQGAGGTEAFF. As DNA, the CDR3 is TGTGCCAGCACTCCTGGACAGGGGGCAGGGGGAACTGAAGCTTTCTTT.

This clone was counted a single time. CDR3 amino acids: CASSEFSRGEQYF. The CDR3 DNA sequence: TGTGCCAGCAGTGAATTCAGCCGGGGCGAGCAGTACTTC. J is TRBJ2-7 and V is TRBV25-1; a weak D match, TRBD2 (5 bases). Germline V gene sequence: CDR1 MGHDK, CDR2 SYGVNS. The CDR3 runs to 13 residues. The V end lost 1 base, the J end lost 6 bases, and 10 bases lay between the germline ends.

The rearrangement joins TRBV5-6 to TRBJ2-7; no clear D. The CDR3 runs to 13 residues. The germline V gene has CDR1 SGHDT and CDR2 YYEEEE. V lost 6 bases and J lost 2, with 12 bases in between. The CDR3 DNA sequence: TGTGCCAGCACTAACTCCTGGCCCTACGAGCAGTACTTC. Translating it yields CASTNSWPYEQYF.